This entry describes one T cell receptor beta chain. The data belong to a study of blood T cell repertoires in COVID-19. Study details: Researchers got acute and convalescent COVID-19 samples from the United States, Italy and Spain. Sample material is recorded as cDNA or gDNA derived from T cells, B-cell-depleted T cells, or PBMCs.

Sequencing used immunoSEQ multiplex PCR; TCRdb keeps in-frame clones, though not all of them. The table lists about 15,000 clones, around 70% of them singletons, with roughly an eighth in the top ten. Germline assignment: CDR1 MGHRA and CDR2 YSYEKL. V lost 1 base and J lost 5; bases outside the gene matches: 3. The CDR3 loop spans 15 amino acids. The chain is built from TRBV4-1 and TRBJ2-3; 10 positions agree with TRBD1. The clonotype was recovered from a man between 60 and 75 years old with acute or convalescent COVID-19. Sequenced: peripheral blood. The CDR3 spells CASSQGDRGRDTQYF. CDR3 DNA: TGCGCCAGCAGCCAAGGGGACAGGGGAAGAGATACGCAGTATTTT.